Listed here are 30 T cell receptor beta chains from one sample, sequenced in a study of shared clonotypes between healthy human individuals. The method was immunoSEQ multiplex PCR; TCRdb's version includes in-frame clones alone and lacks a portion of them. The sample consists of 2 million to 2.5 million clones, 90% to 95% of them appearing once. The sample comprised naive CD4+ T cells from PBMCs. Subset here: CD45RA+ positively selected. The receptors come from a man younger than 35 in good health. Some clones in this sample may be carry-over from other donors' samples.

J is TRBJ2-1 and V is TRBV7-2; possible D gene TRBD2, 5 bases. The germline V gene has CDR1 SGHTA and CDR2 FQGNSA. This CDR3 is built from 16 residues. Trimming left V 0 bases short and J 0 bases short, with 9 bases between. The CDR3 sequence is CASSLASVSSYNEQFF. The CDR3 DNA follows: TGTGCCAGCAGCTTAGCTAGCGTCAGCTCCTACAATGAGCAGTTCTTC.

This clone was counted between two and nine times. The CDR3: CASNQGFNQPQHF. The DNA for the CDR3 is TGTGCCAGCAATCAGGGGTTCAATCAGCCCCAGCATTTT. The chain employs TRBV6-1 and TRBJ1-5, with D possibly matching TRBD1 (6 bases). V gave up 7 bases and J gave up 3 bases, with 10 bases separating them. The CDR3 is made up of 13 amino acids. Germline CDR1 MNHNS, CDR2 SASEGT.

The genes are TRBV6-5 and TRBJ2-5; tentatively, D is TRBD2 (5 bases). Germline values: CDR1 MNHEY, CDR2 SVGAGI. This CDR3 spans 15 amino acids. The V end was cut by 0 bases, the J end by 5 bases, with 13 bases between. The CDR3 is CASSYSNLASETQYF. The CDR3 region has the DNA TGTGCCAGCAGTTACTCGAACCTAGCAAGCGAGACCCAGTACTTC.

The CDR3 protein is CASSVSEGALLNEQFF. The CDR3 DNA is TGTGCCAGCAGCGTTTCGGAGGGGGCACTCCTAAATGAGCAGTTCTTC. V is TRBV9 and J is TRBJ2-1; D might be TRBD1 (7 bases). The germline V gene encodes CDR1 SGDLS and CDR2 YYNGEE. The germline V and J ends were trimmed by 2 bases and 7 bases, with 19 bases remaining between them. The CDR3 spans 16 residues.

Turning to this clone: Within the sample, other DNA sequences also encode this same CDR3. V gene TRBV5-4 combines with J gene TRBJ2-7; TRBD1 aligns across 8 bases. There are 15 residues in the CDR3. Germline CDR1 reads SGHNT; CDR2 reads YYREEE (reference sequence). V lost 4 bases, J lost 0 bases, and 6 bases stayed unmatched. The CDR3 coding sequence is TGTGCCAGCAGCCCTCGACAGGGGAGCTCCTACGAGCAGTACTTC. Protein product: CASSPRQGSSYEQYF.

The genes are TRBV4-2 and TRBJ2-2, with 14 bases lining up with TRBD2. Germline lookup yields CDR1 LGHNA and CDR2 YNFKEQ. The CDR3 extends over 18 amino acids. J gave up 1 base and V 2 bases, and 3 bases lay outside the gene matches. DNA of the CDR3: TGTGCCAGCAGCCAATCTGGGACTAGCGGGAGGAACACCGGGGAGCTGTTTTTT. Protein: CASSQSGTSGRNTGELFF.

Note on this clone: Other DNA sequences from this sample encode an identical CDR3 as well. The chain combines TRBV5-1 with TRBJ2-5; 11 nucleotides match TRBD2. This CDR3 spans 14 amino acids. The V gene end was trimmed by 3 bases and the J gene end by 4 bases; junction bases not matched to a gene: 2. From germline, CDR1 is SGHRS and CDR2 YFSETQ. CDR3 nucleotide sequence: TGCGCCAGCAGCTCCGGACTAGCGGGAGAGACCCAGTACTTC. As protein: CASSSGLAGETQYF.

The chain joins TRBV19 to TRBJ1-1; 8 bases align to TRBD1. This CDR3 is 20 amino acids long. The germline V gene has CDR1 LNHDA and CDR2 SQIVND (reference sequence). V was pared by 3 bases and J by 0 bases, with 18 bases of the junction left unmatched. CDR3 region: CASSMKPGQVVYFMNTEAFF. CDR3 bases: TGTGCCAGTAGTATGAAACCGGGACAGGTGGTATACTTCATGAACACTGAAGCTTTCTTT.

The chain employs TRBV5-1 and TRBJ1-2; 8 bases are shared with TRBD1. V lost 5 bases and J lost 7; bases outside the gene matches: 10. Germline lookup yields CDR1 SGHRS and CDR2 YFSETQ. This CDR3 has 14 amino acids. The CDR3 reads CASRSGQGGLGYTF. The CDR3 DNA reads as TGCGCCAGCAGATCAGGACAGGGAGGACTTGGCTACACCTTC.

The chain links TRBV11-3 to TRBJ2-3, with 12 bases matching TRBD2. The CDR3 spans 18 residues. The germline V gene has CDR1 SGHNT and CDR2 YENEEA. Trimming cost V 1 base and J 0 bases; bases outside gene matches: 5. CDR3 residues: CASSLVTSGRTSTDTQYF. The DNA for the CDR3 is TGTGCCAGCAGCTTAGTCACTAGCGGGAGGACTAGCACAGATACGCAGTATTTT.

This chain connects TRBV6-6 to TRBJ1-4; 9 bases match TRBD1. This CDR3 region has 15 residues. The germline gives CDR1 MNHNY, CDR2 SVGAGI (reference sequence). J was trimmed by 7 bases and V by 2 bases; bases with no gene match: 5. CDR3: CASSYPTGGPEKLFF. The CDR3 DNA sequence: TGTGCCAGCAGTTACCCGACAGGGGGGCCTGAAAAACTGTTTTTT.

CDR3 DNA: TGTGCCAGCAGCCCCCCCGTGGGTAGGAACACCGGGGAGCTGTTTTTT. Protein product: CASSPPVGRNTGELFF. The chain links TRBV7-2 to TRBJ2-2; D gene unclear. The V and J ends lost 5 bases and 1 base respectively, with 14 bases between them. CDR1 is SGHTA, CDR2 FQGNSA, per germline. This CDR3 region has 16 residues.

Here the CDR3 reads CASSSIWYEQYF. CDR3 DNA sequence: TGTGCCAGCAGTTCAATCTGGTACGAGCAGTACTTC. The V and J genes are TRBV6-1 and TRBJ2-7; D is ambiguous. Germline V gene sequence: CDR1 MNHNS, CDR2 SASEGT. V gave up 5 bases and J gave up 4 bases, with 9 bases separating them. The CDR3 loop spans 12 amino acids.

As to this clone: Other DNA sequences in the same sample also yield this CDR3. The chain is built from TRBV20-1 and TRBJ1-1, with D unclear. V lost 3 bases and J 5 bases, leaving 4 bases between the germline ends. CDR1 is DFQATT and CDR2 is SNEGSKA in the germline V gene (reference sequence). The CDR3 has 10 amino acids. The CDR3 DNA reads TGCAGTGCTAGTGTTACTGAAGCTTTCTTT. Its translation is CSASVTEAFF.

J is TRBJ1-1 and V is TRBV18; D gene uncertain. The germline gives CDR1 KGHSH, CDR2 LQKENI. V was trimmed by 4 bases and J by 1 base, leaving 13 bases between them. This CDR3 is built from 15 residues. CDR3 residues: CASSHQSAENTEAFF. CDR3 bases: TGTGCCAGCTCACATCAAAGTGCCGAGAACACTGAAGCTTTCTTT.

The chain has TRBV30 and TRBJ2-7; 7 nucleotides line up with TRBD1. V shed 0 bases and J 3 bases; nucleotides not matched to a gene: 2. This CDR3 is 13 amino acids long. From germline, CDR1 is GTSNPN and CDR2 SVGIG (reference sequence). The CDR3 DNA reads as TGTGCCTGGAGTGTTTGGGACAGCTACGAGCAGTACTTC. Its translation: CAWSVWDSYEQYF.

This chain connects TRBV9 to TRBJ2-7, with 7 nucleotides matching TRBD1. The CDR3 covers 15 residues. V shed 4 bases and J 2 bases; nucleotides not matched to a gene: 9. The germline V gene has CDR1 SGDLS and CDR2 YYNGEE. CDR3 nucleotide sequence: TGTGCCAGCAGCCCTCGGACAGGCGCACCCTACGAGCAGTACTTC. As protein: CASSPRTGAPYEQYF.

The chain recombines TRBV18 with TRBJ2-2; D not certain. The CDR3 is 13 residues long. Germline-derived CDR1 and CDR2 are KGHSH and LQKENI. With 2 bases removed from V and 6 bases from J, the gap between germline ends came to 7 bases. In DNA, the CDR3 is TGTGCCAGCTCACCAGGAAACCCCGGGGAGCTGTTTTTT. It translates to CASSPGNPGELFF. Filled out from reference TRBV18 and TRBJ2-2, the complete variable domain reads NAGVMQNPRHLVRRRGQEARLRCSPMKGHSHVYWYRQLPEEGLKFMVYLQKENIIDESGMPKERFSAEFPKEGPSILRIQQVVRGDSAAYFCASSPGNPGELFFGEGSRLTVL.

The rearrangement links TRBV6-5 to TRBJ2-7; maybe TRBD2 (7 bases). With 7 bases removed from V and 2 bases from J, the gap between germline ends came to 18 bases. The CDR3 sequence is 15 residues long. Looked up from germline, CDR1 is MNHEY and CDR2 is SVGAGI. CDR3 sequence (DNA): TGTGCCAGCAAGGCGAGGGGGGGATCCACCTACGAGCAGTACTTC. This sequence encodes CASKARGGSTYEQYF.

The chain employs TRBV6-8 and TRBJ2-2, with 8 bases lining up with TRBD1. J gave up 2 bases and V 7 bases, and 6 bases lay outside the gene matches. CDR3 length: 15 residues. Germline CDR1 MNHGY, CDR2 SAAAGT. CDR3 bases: TGTGCCAGCAACTCAGGGGGCAGTAACACCGGGGAGCTGTTTTTT. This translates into CASNSGGSNTGELFF.

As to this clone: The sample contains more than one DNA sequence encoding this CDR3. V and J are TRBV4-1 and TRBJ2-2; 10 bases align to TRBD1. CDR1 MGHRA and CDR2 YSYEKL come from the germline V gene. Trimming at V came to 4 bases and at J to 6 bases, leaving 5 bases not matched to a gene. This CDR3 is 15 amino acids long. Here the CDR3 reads CASSLGTGVSGELFF. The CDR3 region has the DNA TGCGCCAGCAGCCTGGGGACAGGGGTTTCCGGGGAGCTGTTTTTT.

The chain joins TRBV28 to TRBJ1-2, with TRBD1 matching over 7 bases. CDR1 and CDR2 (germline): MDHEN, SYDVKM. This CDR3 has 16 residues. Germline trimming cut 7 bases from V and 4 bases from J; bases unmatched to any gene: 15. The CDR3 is CASTHPDRPRAYGYTF. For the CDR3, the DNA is TGTGCCAGCACCCACCCGGACAGGCCCAGGGCCTATGGCTACACCTTC.

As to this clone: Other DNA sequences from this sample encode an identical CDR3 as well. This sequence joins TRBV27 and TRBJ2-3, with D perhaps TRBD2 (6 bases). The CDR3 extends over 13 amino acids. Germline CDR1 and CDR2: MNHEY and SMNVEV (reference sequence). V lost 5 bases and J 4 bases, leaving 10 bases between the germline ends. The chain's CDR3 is CASSRRVADTQYF. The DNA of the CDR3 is TGTGCCAGCAGTAGGAGGGTTGCAGATACGCAGTATTTT.

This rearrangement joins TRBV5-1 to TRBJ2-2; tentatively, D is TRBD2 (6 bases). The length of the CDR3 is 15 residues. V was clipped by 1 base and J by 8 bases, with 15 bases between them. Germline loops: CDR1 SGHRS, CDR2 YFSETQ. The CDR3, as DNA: TGCGCCAGCAGCTTGCAGGGACTTTTTATGGGGGAGCTGTTTTTT. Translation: CASSLQGLFMGELFF.

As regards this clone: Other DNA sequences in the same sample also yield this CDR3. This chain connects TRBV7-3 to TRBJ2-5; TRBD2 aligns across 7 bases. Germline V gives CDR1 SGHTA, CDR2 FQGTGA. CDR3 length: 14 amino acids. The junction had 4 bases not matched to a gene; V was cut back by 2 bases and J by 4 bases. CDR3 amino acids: CASSLAGVGETQYF. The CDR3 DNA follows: TGTGCCAGCAGCTTAGCGGGAGTGGGAGAGACCCAGTACTTC.

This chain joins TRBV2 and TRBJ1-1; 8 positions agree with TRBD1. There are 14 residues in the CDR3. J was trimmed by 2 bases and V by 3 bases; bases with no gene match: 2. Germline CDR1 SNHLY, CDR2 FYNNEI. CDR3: CASSETGANTEAFF. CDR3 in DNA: TGTGCCAGCAGTGAGACAGGGGCTAACACTGAAGCTTTCTTT.

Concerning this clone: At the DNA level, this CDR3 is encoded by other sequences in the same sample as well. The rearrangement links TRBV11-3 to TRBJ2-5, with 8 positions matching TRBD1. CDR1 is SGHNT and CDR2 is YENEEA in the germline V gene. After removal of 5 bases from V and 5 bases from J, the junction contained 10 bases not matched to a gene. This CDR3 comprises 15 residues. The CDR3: CASSPGQGRGETQYF. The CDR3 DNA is TGTGCCAGCAGCCCTGGACAGGGTCGGGGGGAGACCCAGTACTTC.

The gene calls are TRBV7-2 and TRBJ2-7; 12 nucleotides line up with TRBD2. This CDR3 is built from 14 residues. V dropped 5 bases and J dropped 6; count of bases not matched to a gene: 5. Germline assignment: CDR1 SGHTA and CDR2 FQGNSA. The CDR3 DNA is TGTGCCAGCAGCCCGACTAGCGGGAGTGCCGAGCAGTACTTC. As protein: CASSPTSGSAEQYF.

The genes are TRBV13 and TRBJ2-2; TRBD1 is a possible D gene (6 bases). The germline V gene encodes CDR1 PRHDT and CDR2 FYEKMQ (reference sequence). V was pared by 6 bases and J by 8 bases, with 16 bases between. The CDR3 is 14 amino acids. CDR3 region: CASSLQGFLGELFF. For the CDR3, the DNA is TGTGCCAGCAGTCTACAGGGTTTTCTTGGGGAGCTGTTTTTT.

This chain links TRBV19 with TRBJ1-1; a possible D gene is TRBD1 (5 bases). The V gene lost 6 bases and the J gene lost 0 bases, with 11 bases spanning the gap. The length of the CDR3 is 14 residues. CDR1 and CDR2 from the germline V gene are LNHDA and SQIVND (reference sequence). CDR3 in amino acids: CASRVVDMNTEAFF. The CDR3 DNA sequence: TGTGCCAGTAGAGTAGTGGACATGAACACTGAAGCTTTCTTT.